The 24 T cell receptor beta chains in this list originate from one sample, sequenced in a study of PD-1 blockade in classical Hodgkin lymphoma. Sample time point: newly diagnosed, previously untreated cHL patient sample. The CD4+ T cells used were purified from thawed PBMCs through magnetic negative selection. TCRdb's table, derived via immunoSEQ multiplex PCR, lists solely in-frame clones and lacks some. The sample consists of tens of thousands of clones, around 89% of them appearing once. Sequencing was done on a sample of CD4+ T cells from blood. These receptors were collected from a human donor with classical Hodgkin lymphoma.

V is TRBV9 and J is TRBJ2-3, with a tentative D call TRBD1 (5 bases). Trimming shortened V by 0 bases and J by 5 bases, and 10 bases separated the two germline ends. This CDR3 comprises 14 residues. The germline CDR1 and CDR2 sequences are SGDLS and YYNGEE. The CDR3 loop reads CASSVGRAEDTQYF. The DNA of the CDR3 is TGTGCCAGCAGCGTAGGCAGGGCCGAAGATACGCAGTATTTT.

The CDR3 sequence: CAISESVGLGEKLFF. The CDR3 coding sequence is TGTGCCATCAGTGAGTCGGTAGGGCTTGGCGAAAAACTGTTTTTT. The chain uses TRBV10-3 and TRBJ1-4, with D unresolved. Germline V CDR1 and CDR2: ENHRY, SYGVKD. The CDR3 is 15 residues long. V shed 0 bases and J shed 8 bases, with 13 bases lying between them.

This chain joins TRBV6-5 and TRBJ2-7; a possible D gene is TRBD2 (6 bases). The CDR3 covers 15 residues. In germline, CDR1 is MNHEY, CDR2 SVGAGI. V shed 2 bases and J shed 2 bases, with 13 bases lying between them. CDR3 loop: CASSYVPSEPYEQYF. The CDR3 DNA reads as TGTGCCAGCAGTTACGTGCCTAGCGAACCCTACGAGCAGTACTTC.

CDR3 in amino acids: CASSETTGAGGYTF. The DNA for the CDR3 is TGTGCCAGCAGCGAAACCACCGGGGCTGGAGGCTACACCTTC. This chain connects TRBV7-3 to TRBJ1-2; D is possibly TRBD1 (5 bases). The CDR3 has 14 amino acids. The germline V and J ends were trimmed by 5 bases and 8 bases, with 18 bases remaining between them. Germline loops: CDR1 SGHTA, CDR2 FQGTGA.

This sequence joins TRBV5-1 and TRBJ2-7; D perhaps matches TRBD2 (6 bases). The CDR3 sequence is 16 residues long. Germline CDR1 is SGHRS and CDR2 is YFSETQ. V lost 8 bases to trimming and J lost 1 base, with 22 bases between them. The CDR3, as DNA: TGCGCCAGTACGAACGGGCGGGGTTTCGGGTCCTACGAGCAGTACTTC. Its protein is CASTNGRGFGSYEQYF.

This chain uses TRBV9 with TRBJ1-2, with TRBD1 matching over 8 bases. The CDR3 has 16 amino acids. Germline CDR1 reads SGDLS; CDR2 reads YYNGEE. The V and J ends lost 2 bases and 4 bases, in that order; junction bases with no gene match: 10. The CDR3 spells CASSVQGDRGSYGYTF. The CDR3 DNA follows: TGTGCCAGCAGCGTCCAAGGTGACAGGGGCTCCTATGGCTACACCTTC.

This chain links TRBV6-5 with TRBJ2-7; 7 nucleotides match TRBD1. After removal of 6 bases from V and 2 bases from J, the junction contained 4 bases not matched to a gene. The germline gives CDR1 MNHEY, CDR2 SVGAGI. The CDR3 spans 13 residues. The CDR3 here is CASRETGTYEQYF. For the CDR3, the DNA is TGTGCCAGCAGGGAGACAGGGACCTACGAGCAGTACTTC.

The chain recombines TRBV18 with TRBJ1-2; tentatively, D is TRBD1 (6 bases). Trimming cost V 5 bases and J 5 bases, with 12 bases left between them. Germline V gene lookup returns CDR1 KGHSH and CDR2 LQKENI. The CDR3 is made up of 13 amino acids. The CDR3 here is CASSTGKRYGYTF. The CDR3 DNA follows: TGTGCCAGCTCAACAGGGAAAAGATATGGCTACACCTTC.

The rearrangement links TRBV19 to TRBJ2-3; unclear D gene. The CDR3 spans 13 residues. V dropped 4 bases and J dropped 0 bases, with 5 bases sitting between them. Germline loops: CDR1 LNHDA, CDR2 SQIVND (reference sequence). CDR3 protein: CASSSSSTDTQYF. The CDR3 DNA follows: TGTGCCAGTAGTAGTTCCAGCACAGATACGCAGTATTTT.

The genes are TRBV6-1 and TRBJ2-7; D call uncertain. Germline values: CDR1 MNHNS, CDR2 SASEGT. With 4 bases removed from V and 6 bases from J, the gap between germline ends came to 10 bases. CDR3 length: 12 amino acids. The CDR3 region is CASSVQSGEQYF. CDR3 nucleotides: TGTGCCAGCAGTGTACAGTCGGGCGAGCAGTACTTC.

The chain has TRBV5-1 and TRBJ2-2; D might be TRBD1 or TRBD2, each matching 5 bases. This CDR3 comprises 14 residues. The germline V gene encodes CDR1 SGHRS and CDR2 YFSETQ. With 0 bases removed from V and 4 bases from J, the gap between germline ends came to 7 bases. CDR3 DNA sequence: TGCGCCAGCAGCTTGGCCGGGGCCACCGGGGAGCTGTTTTTT. Amino acids: CASSLAGATGELFF.

In its sample, this clone was seen once. CDR3 in amino acids: CATTGLAGVGELFF. The CDR3 DNA sequence: TGTGCCACCACGGGACTAGCGGGAGTCGGGGAGCTGTTTTTT. The chain carries TRBV6-5 and TRBJ2-2; 14 nucleotides agree with TRBD2. CDR1 MNHEY and CDR2 SVGAGI come from the germline V gene. This CDR3 is 14 amino acids long. After removal of 10 bases from V and 7 bases from J, the junction contained 5 bases not matched to a gene.

V gene TRBV5-1 combines with J gene TRBJ2-3, with a weak D call TRBD2 (6 bases). V was clipped by 2 bases and J by 3 bases, with 22 bases between them. Germline V gene data show CDR1 as SGHRS and CDR2 as YFSETQ. The CDR3 extends over 18 amino acids. In DNA, the CDR3 is TGCGCCAGCAGCTTTGGAGGGGCTCGGGGCTTGGGGACAGATACGCAGTATTTT. It translates to CASSFGGARGLGTDTQYF.

This clone appeared a single time. This chain connects TRBV5-4 to TRBJ2-4; 9 positions agree with TRBD1. V shed 0 bases and J 1 base; nucleotides not matched to a gene: 8. There are 18 residues in the CDR3. Germline loops: CDR1 SGHNT, CDR2 YYREEE (reference sequence). The CDR3 coding sequence is TGTGCCAGCAGCTTGGAACGGGGGACAGGGAGGGCCAAAAACATTCAGTACTTC. This translates into CASSLERGTGRAKNIQYF.

The rearrangement joins TRBV7-2 to TRBJ2-7, with D uncertain. This CDR3 has 15 amino acids. V lost 6 bases, J lost 3 bases, and 18 bases lay in between. CDR1 is SGHTA and CDR2 is FQGNSA in the germline V gene. CDR3 region: CASSQRRDVLYEQYF. The CDR3 DNA sequence: TGTGCCAGCAGTCAACGACGAGACGTTCTCTACGAGCAGTACTTC.

V and J are TRBV10-3 and TRBJ1-2; D gene uncertain. The germline V gene has CDR1 ENHRY and CDR2 SYGVKD. There are 12 residues in the CDR3. Trimming took off 10 bases at V and 6 bases at J, with 15 bases between the two ends. The CDR3 is CATRSDGDGYTF. Written as DNA, the CDR3 is TGTGCCACCCGATCGGACGGGGATGGCTACACCTTC.

This clone occurred a few times. V and J are TRBV9 and TRBJ1-2; the D is unclear. In germline, CDR1 is SGDLS, CDR2 YYNGEE. V lost 0 bases, J lost 4 bases, and 4 bases lay in between. CDR3 size: 12 residues. The CDR3 loop is CASSVGGYGYTF. CDR3 nucleotides: TGTGCCAGCAGCGTAGGCGGCTATGGCTACACCTTC. The full variable domain, in which reference TRBV9 and TRBJ1-2 provide the parts outside the CDR3, is DSGVTQTPKHLITATGQRVTLRCSPRSGDLSVYWYQQSLDQGLQFLIQYYNGEERAKGNILERFSAQQFPDLHSELNLSSLELGDSALYFCASSVGGYGYTFGSGTRLTVV.

The chain is built from TRBV6-5 and TRBJ2-1, with a weak D call TRBD2 (5 bases). CDR1 is MNHEY, CDR2 SVGAGI, per germline. There are 15 residues in the CDR3. V was trimmed by 5 bases and J by 0 bases, leaving 11 bases between them. The CDR3 DNA reads as TGTGCCAGCAGTCGTAGCGTCCTCTCCTACAATGAGCAGTTCTTC. It translates to CASSRSVLSYNEQFF.

The chain links TRBV5-1 to TRBJ1-2; 10 nucleotides match TRBD1. The CDR3 totals 17 residues. V shed 4 bases, J shed 5 bases, and the junction held 14 bases outside the gene matches. Looked up from germline, CDR1 is SGHRS and CDR2 is YFSETQ. For the CDR3, the DNA is TGCGCCAGCAGCCTCACTTCAGACAGGGGGCGTTGGTATGGCTACACCTTC. Its protein is CASSLTSDRGRWYGYTF.

Regarding this clone: The sample contains more than one DNA sequence encoding this CDR3. The J gene is TRBJ2-3, the V gene TRBV5-4; a weak D match, TRBD1 (6 bases). Germline CDR1 SGHNT, CDR2 YYREEE (reference sequence). CDR3 length: 15 residues. The V end was cut by 0 bases, the J end by 3 bases, with 11 bases between. The CDR3 is CASSLEGGSTDTQYF. Here the CDR3 DNA reads TGTGCCAGCAGCTTGGAAGGGGGTAGTACAGATACGCAGTATTTT. Full variable domain (outside the CDR3, taken from reference TRBV5-4 and TRBJ2-3): ETGVTQSPTHLIKTRGQQVTLRCSSQSGHNTVSWYQQALGQGPQFIFQYYREEENGRGNFPPRFSGLQFPNYSSELNVNALELDDSALYLCASSLEGGSTDTQYFGPGTRLTVL.

Comments on this clone: This sample includes further DNA sequences coding for the same CDR3. The gene calls are TRBV7-9 and TRBJ1-1; D unresolved. Germline V gene sequence: CDR1 SEHNR, CDR2 FQNEAQ (reference sequence). Trimming took off 3 bases at V and 0 bases at J, with 8 bases between the two ends. The CDR3 consists of 14 residues. This chain's CDR3 is CASSLAGVNTEAFF. In nucleotides, the CDR3 is TGTGCCAGCAGCTTGGCGGGAGTGAACACTGAAGCTTTCTTT. Supplemented by reference TRBV7-9 and TRBJ1-1, the full variable domain reads DTGVSQNPRHKITKRGQNVTFRCDPISEHNRLYWYRQTLGQGPEFLTYFQNEAQLEKSRLLSDRFSAERPKGSFSTLEIQRTEQGDSAMYLCASSLAGVNTEAFFGQGTRLTVV.

The CDR3 region has the DNA TGTGCCAGCAGCCGAGGCCTAGCGGGGGGCTACGAGCAGTACTTC. Translated: CASSRGLAGGYEQYF. V and J are TRBV9 and TRBJ2-7, with 11 bases aligning to TRBD2. Looked up from germline, CDR1 is SGDLS and CDR2 is YYNGEE. Losses at the gene ends were 4 bases for V and 3 bases for J; bases not matched to a gene: 6. The CDR3 contains 15 residues.

The chain couples TRBV4-2 to TRBJ1-4; the D gene is possibly TRBD1 (6 bases). The CDR3 length is 18 residues. V lost 4 bases and J lost 7, with 25 bases in between. Germline lookup yields CDR1 LGHNA and CDR2 YNFKEQ. The CDR3 coding sequence is TGTGCCAGCAGCCTTTGGGGTAACGGACAGAACGTTATTGAAAAACTGTTTTTT. Translated, it gives CASSLWGNGQNVIEKLFF.

V usage is TRBV19 and J usage is TRBJ2-4, with D unresolved. V lost 0 bases and J lost 9, with 6 bases in between. There are 12 residues in the CDR3. Per the germline V gene, CDR1 is LNHDA and CDR2 is SQIVND (reference sequence). This CDR3 is CASSIDRSIQYF. The CDR3 DNA reads TGTGCCAGTAGTATAGATCGGAGCATTCAGTACTTC.